These 27 T cell receptor beta chains share one sample of origin, sequenced in a study of identical twins' blood T cells. TCRdb reprocessed the 5' RACE reads with MiXCR, giving one entry per CDR3 protein. Of a few hundred thousand distinct CDR3 sequences in the sample, over 25% are singletons; the top ten hold around 5.6%. The sequencing input was PBMCs. These receptors came from a woman between 18 and 55 years old in good health.

V is TRBV28 and J is TRBJ1-5, with 7 bases lining up with TRBD1. J was trimmed by 10 bases and V by 2 bases; bases with no gene match: 11. This CDR3 has 15 residues. In germline, CDR1 is MDHEN, CDR2 SYDVKM. This CDR3 reads CASSLIRQGRRPQHF. CDR3 DNA sequence: TGTGCCAGCAGTTTAATAAGACAGGGCCGTAGACCCCAGCATTTT.

This clonotype was picked up a small number of times. This chain links TRBV9 with TRBJ2-2; 9 nucleotides match TRBD1. V lost 4 bases, J lost 3 bases, and 7 bases stayed unmatched. CDR3 length equals 16 residues. Germline CDR1 reads SGDLS; CDR2 reads YYNGEE. The CDR3 sequence: CASSSWDRAYTGELFF. The CDR3 DNA sequence: TGTGCCAGCAGCTCCTGGGACAGGGCCTACACCGGGGAGCTGTTTTTT.

The rearrangement uses TRBV7-2 and TRBJ2-7, with no clear D. The CDR3 covers 15 residues. V was shortened by 3 bases and J by 2 bases, with 14 bases between the two germline ends. Germline CDR1 is SGHTA and CDR2 is FQGNSA. CDR3 coding DNA: TGTGCCAGCAGCTTCCGCCAGCGCGCTACCTACGAGCAGTACTTC. Protein: CASSFRQRATYEQYF.

The gene calls are TRBV25-1 and TRBJ2-5; 7 bases align to TRBD1. The germline V gene has CDR1 MGHDK and CDR2 SYGVNS. The CDR3 contains 14 residues. With 5 bases clipped from V and 5 bases from J, the junction kept 8 bases outside the gene matches. CDR3 sequence: CASSITGVGETQYF. CDR3 nucleotides: TGTGCCAGCAGTATTACAGGGGTCGGTGAGACCCAGTACTTC.

The J gene is TRBJ2-3, the V gene TRBV7-9; D uncertain. From germline, CDR1 is SEHNR and CDR2 FQNEAQ (reference sequence). Trimming removed 3 bases from V and 8 bases from J, with 3 bases in between. The CDR3 extends over 10 amino acids. This chain's CDR3 is CASSFGTQYF. As DNA, the CDR3 is TGTGCCAGCAGCTTTGGTACGCAGTATTTT. The full variable domain, its missing parts supplied by reference TRBV7-9 and TRBJ2-3, is DTGVSQNPRHKITKRGQNVTFRCDPISEHNRLYWYRQTLGQGPEFLTYFQNEAQLEKSRLLSDRFSAERPKGSFSTLEIQRTEQGDSAMYLCASSFGTQYFGPGTRLTVL.

The chain joins TRBV18 to TRBJ1-1; D ambiguous. The V end was cut by 0 bases, the J end by 10 bases, with 18 bases between. Per the germline V gene, CDR1 is KGHSH and CDR2 is LQKENI. The CDR3 contains 15 residues. The DNA for the CDR3 is TGTGCCAGCTCACCACCATCTTCGTCCGCAGGTGGAGCTTTCTTT. Its translation is CASSPPSSSAGGAFF. Looking up the rest from reference TRBV18 and TRBJ1-1 gives the full variable domain: NAGVMQNPRHLVRRRGQEARLRCSPMKGHSHVYWYRQLPEEGLKFMVYLQKENIIDESGMPKERFSAEFPKEGPSILRIQQVVRGDSAAYFCASSPPSSSAGGAFFGQGTRLTVV.

Concerning this clonotype itself: A much larger clone differs from this one at a single base, so this may be a read error. The chain has TRBV14 and TRBJ2-2; D unresolved. Looked up from germline, CDR1 is SGHDN and CDR2 is FVKESK. The CDR3 is made up of 14 amino acids. Trimming pared 4 bases from V and 5 bases from J, leaving 11 bases between. The CDR3 DNA reads TGTGCCAGCAGCCCTTACGCCGGGACCGGGGAGCTGTTTTTT. Encoded protein: CASSPYAGTGELFF.

The rearrangement links TRBV13 to TRBJ1-3; D is unclear. V was pared by 2 bases and J by 0 bases, with 11 bases between. CDR3 length: 16 amino acids. Germline V gives CDR1 PRHDT, CDR2 FYEKMQ (reference sequence). CDR3: CASSLSVLTSGNTIYF. The CDR3 nucleotides are TGTGCCAGCAGCTTATCGGTCCTGACCTCTGGAAACACCATATATTTT.

This clonotype was detected ten times or more. V gene TRBV11-2 combines with J gene TRBJ1-3; TRBD1 is a possible D gene (6 bases). Trimming cost V 5 bases and J 1 base, with 15 bases left between them. Germline assignment: CDR1 SGHAT and CDR2 FQNNGV. This CDR3 has 16 residues. The DNA of the CDR3 is TGTGCCAGCAGCCCCCGTCCTGGGACATCTGGAAACACCATATATTTT. Its translation is CASSPRPGTSGNTIYF.

The sample holds many counts of this clonotype. The chain couples TRBV18 to TRBJ1-1, with TRBD1 matching 9 bases. Germline lookup yields CDR1 KGHSH and CDR2 LQKENI. The CDR3 sequence is 14 residues long. V was pared by 8 bases and J by 5 bases, with 9 bases of the junction left unmatched. The DNA of the CDR3 is TGTGCCAGCAGCCCTGGGACAGGGCGGACTGAAGCTTTCTTT. Translating it yields CASSPGTGRTEAFF.

The chain employs TRBV20-1 and TRBJ1-2, with 8 bases lining up with TRBD1. Germline CDR1 DFQATT, CDR2 SNEGSKA (reference sequence). Unmatched junction bases numbered 9, after V lost 2 bases and J lost 4 bases. The CDR3 is made up of 15 amino acids. The CDR3 nucleotides read TGCAGTGCTAGACGCAATGGACAGGGCGGCTATGGCTACACCTTC. It codes for CSARRNGQGGYGYTF.

This clonotype was counted only a few times. The V and J genes are TRBV9 and TRBJ1-2; D is possibly TRBD1 (5 bases). Between the trimmed V and J ends, which lost 3 bases and 8 bases, there was a span of 20 bases. The CDR3 runs 15 residues. Germline CDR1 and CDR2: SGDLS and YYNGEE. The chain's CDR3 is CASSELPGFVGGYTF. CDR3 nucleotide sequence: TGTGCCAGCAGCGAACTTCCAGGGTTCGTCGGCGGCTACACCTTC.

The table lists this clonotype with a few counts. A read error may be the cause here, since a much bigger clone is one base away. The chain has TRBV7-8 and TRBJ2-1; D gene uncertain. Trimming cost V 1 base and J 15 bases, with 16 bases left between them. Germline V gives CDR1 SGHVS, CDR2 FQNEAQ. The CDR3 length is 13 residues. The chain's CDR3 is CASSLEEGVVRFF. The CDR3 DNA follows: TGTGCCAGCAGCTTAGAGGAAGGTGTGGTGCGGTTCTTC.

Of note for this clonotype: A read error may explain this, as a much larger clone is one base away. The V gene is TRBV20-1, the J gene TRBJ2-4; D unclear. The CDR3 totals 12 residues. Germline V gene data show CDR1 as DFQATT and CDR2 as SNEGSKA (reference sequence). V was trimmed by 2 bases and J by 14 bases, leaving 16 bases between them. CDR3 nucleotide sequence: TGCAGTGCTAGAAGCTCGACAATCTCGGAGTACTTC. It specifies CSARSSTISEYF.

In this sample, this clonotype turned up many times. The chain employs TRBV20-1 and TRBJ1-1, with D tentatively TRBD1 (5 bases). Germline CDR1 DFQATT, CDR2 SNEGSKA (reference sequence). V lost 6 bases and J lost 3, with 11 bases in between. The CDR3 covers 12 residues. CDR3 in DNA: TGCAGTGCCACCCCGGGGGACACTGAAGCTTTCTTT. This translates into CSATPGDTEAFF.

This clonotype occurred a few times. This chain joins TRBV5-1 and TRBJ2-1; D is ambiguous. Looked up from germline, CDR1 is SGHRS and CDR2 is YFSETQ. The germline V and J ends were trimmed by 0 bases and 6 bases, with 13 bases remaining between them. The CDR3 has 15 residues. CDR3 protein: CASSLEPTRANEQFF. CDR3 sequence (DNA): TGCGCCAGCAGCTTGGAACCTACTCGGGCCAATGAGCAGTTCTTC.

The sample holds one count of this clonotype. J is TRBJ2-1 and V is TRBV7-9, with D possibly TRBD2 on 6 matching bases. CDR3 length: 14 amino acids. Trimming removed 3 bases at V and 5 bases at J, with 11 bases between. Germline values: CDR1 SEHNR, CDR2 FQNEAQ (reference sequence). In nucleotides, the CDR3 is TGTGCCAGCAGCTTTGGAGGGATCAACAATGAGCAGTTCTTC. The encoded protein is CASSFGGINNEQFF.

The V gene is TRBV6-1, the J gene TRBJ2-1, with TRBD2 matching 14 bases. The ends lost 7 bases at V and 7 bases at J; junction bases unmatched: 9. The CDR3 is 16 amino acids. Germline values: CDR1 MNHNS, CDR2 SASEGT. The CDR3 region is CASITQGLAGVNEQFF. CDR3 nucleotide sequence: TGTGCCAGCATTACACAGGGACTAGCGGGAGTTAATGAGCAGTTCTTC.

The chain employs TRBV7-9 and TRBJ2-1; possibly TRBD1 for D (5 bases). CDR1 is SEHNR and CDR2 is FQNEAQ in the germline V gene (reference sequence). Trimming left V 2 bases short and J 15 bases short, with 20 bases between. The CDR3 length is 14 residues. The CDR3 protein is CASSLPGSGKAPFF. The CDR3 DNA sequence: TGTGCCAGCAGCTTACCAGGGTCCGGAAAGGCTCCGTTCTTC.

This clonotype was seen only a few times. This chain uses TRBV20-1 with TRBJ2-3, with TRBD2 matching 8 bases. The CDR3 has 15 amino acids. After removal of 3 bases from V and 1 base from J, the junction contained 6 bases not matched to a gene. Germline V gives CDR1 DFQATT, CDR2 SNEGSKA (reference sequence). The CDR3 sequence is CSASSGGGRTDTQYF. CDR3 nucleotide sequence: TGCAGTGCTAGTTCCGGGGGGGGTCGCACAGATACGCAGTATTTT.

This clonotype came up many times. The chain carries TRBV5-1 and TRBJ2-1; D remains unclear. Germline V gene lookup returns CDR1 SGHRS and CDR2 YFSETQ. V lost 0 bases and J lost 0, with 4 bases in between. The CDR3 covers 14 residues. CDR3: CASSLASSYNEQFF. CDR3 coding DNA: TGCGCCAGCAGCTTGGCTAGCTCCTACAATGAGCAGTTCTTC.

On this clonotype: The junction departs from the called germline gene at one end, perhaps through a read error. The CDR3 here is CATSRFPEYSGNTMYF. As DNA, the CDR3 is TGTGCCACCAGCAGATTTCCTGAATACTCTGGAAACACCATGTATTTT. This sequence joins TRBV15 and TRBJ1-3, with D unclear. Germline CDR1 is LNHNV and CDR2 is YYDKDF (reference sequence). The CDR3 has 16 amino acids.

In its sample, this clonotype was seen a few times. The rearrangement joins TRBV2 to TRBJ2-1, with 7 bases that match TRBD1. This CDR3 is 17 amino acids long. Germline V CDR1 and CDR2: SNHLY, FYNNEI. V lost 6 bases, J lost 4 bases, and 15 bases stayed unmatched. The CDR3 sequence is CASSFRDSFSQYNEQFF. Written as DNA, the CDR3 is TGTGCCAGCAGCTTCCGGGACAGCTTCTCCCAATACAATGAGCAGTTCTTC. The full variable domain, in which reference TRBV2 and TRBJ2-1 provide the parts outside the CDR3, is EPEVTQTPSHQVTQMGQEVILRCVPISNHLYFYWYRQILGQKVEFLVSFYNNEISEKSEIFDDQFSVERPDGSNFTLKIRSTKLEDSAMYFCASSFRDSFSQYNEQFFGPGTRLTVL.

This clonotype was seen many times. This rearrangement joins TRBV2 to TRBJ1-5, with 7 bases that match TRBD1. Germline CDR1 is SNHLY and CDR2 is FYNNEI. The CDR3 is made up of 16 amino acids. Trimming removed 1 base from V and 0 bases from J; junction bases left unmatched: 3. The CDR3 DNA sequence: TGTGCCAGCAGTGAAGGACAGGGCCATAGCAATCAGCCCCAGCATTTT. It encodes CASSEGQGHSNQPQHF.

This clonotype was detected only a few times. The chain uses TRBV7-2 and TRBJ1-1; D gene ambiguous. CDR3 length equals 12 residues. CDR1 and CDR2 from the germline V gene are SGHTA and FQGNSA. V was shortened by 10 bases and J by 5 bases, with 14 bases between the two germline ends. CDR3 DNA: TGTGCCACCGGACCTTTCTCAACTGAAGCTTTCTTT. Its translation is CATGPFSTEAFF.

A few counts support this clonotype. The rearrangement uses TRBV6-5 and TRBJ1-1; 11 bases agree with TRBD1. The CDR3 is made up of 14 amino acids. The germline V gene has CDR1 MNHEY and CDR2 SVGAGI. The junction had 4 bases not matched to a gene; V was cut back by 6 bases and J by 4 bases. The CDR3 nucleotides read TGTGCCAGCAGGAGAGGACAGGGGGCCACTGAAGCTTTCTTT. It encodes CASRRGQGATEAFF.

This chain links TRBV5-1 with TRBJ2-1; TRBD2 might be the D (5 bases). Germline lookup yields CDR1 SGHRS and CDR2 YFSETQ. V lost 6 bases, J lost 4 bases, and 14 bases lay in between. This CDR3 contains 14 residues. The CDR3 sequence: CASTVSRTYNEQFF. CDR3 DNA: TGCGCCAGCACAGTCTCAAGGACTTACAATGAGCAGTTCTTC.